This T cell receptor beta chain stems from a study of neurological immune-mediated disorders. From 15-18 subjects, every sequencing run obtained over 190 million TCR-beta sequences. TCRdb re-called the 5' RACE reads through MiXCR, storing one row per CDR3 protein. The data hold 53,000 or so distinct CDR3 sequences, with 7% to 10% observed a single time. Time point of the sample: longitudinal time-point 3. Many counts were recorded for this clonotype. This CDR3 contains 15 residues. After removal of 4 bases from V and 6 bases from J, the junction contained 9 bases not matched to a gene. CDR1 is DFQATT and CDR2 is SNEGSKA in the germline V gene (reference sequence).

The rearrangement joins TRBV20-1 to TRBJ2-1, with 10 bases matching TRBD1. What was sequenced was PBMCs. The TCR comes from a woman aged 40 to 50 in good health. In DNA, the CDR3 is TGCAGTGCTACCCTCCCGGGGACAGGGGCCAATGAGCAGTTCTTC. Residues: CSATLPGTGANEQFF.